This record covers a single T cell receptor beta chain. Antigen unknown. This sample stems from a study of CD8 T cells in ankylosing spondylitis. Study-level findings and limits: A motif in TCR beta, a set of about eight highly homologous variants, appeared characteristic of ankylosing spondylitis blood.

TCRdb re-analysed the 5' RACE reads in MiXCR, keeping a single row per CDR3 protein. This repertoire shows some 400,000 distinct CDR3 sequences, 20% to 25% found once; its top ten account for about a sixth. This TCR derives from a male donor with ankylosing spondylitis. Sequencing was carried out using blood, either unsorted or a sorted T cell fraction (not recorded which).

The CDR3 bases are TGTGCCAGCAGCCTAGGAACCAGAGCTAACTATGGCTACACCTTC. Translated: CASSLGTRANYGYTF. V and J are TRBV11-3 and TRBJ1-2; D unresolved. V lost 5 bases to trimming and J lost 0 bases, with 13 bases between them. CDR1 is SGHNT, CDR2 YENEEA, per germline. The CDR3 contains 15 residues.